Presented here are 29 T cell receptor beta chains from one specimen sequenced in a study of T cell repertoires in cytomegalovirus infection. TCRdb reprocessed the reads with MiXCR, giving one entry per CDR3 protein. The table has about 310,000 distinct CDR3 sequences, 17% seen once; the top ten hold around 11%. Input material: PBMCs. These receptors were obtained from a human donor in good health (CMV status not recorded). Some clones in this sample may be carry-over from other donors' samples.

The rearrangement uses TRBV20-1 and TRBJ1-1; 7 bases are a match to TRBD1. V lost 3 bases to trimming and J lost 1 base; unmatched junction nucleotides: 5. This CDR3 contains 14 residues. Germline CDR1 and CDR2: DFQATT and SNEGSKA (reference sequence). The CDR3 DNA reads TGCAGTGCTAGGGGGGACAGCGAGAACACTGAAGCTTTCTTT. Residues: CSARGDSENTEAFF.

This clonotype appeared a few times. The chain recombines TRBV6-5 with TRBJ1-6; TRBD1 agrees at 7 bases. The CDR3 is 18 amino acids. Germline values: CDR1 MNHEY, CDR2 SVGAGI. J lost 0 bases, V lost 2 bases, and 7 bases had no gene match. The CDR3 region has the DNA TGTGCCAGCAGTTACGGGTCGGACAGGAGCTCCTATAATTCACCCCTCCACTTT. It specifies CASSYGSDRSSYNSPLHF.

Only a few counts were recorded for this clonotype. V is TRBV20-1 and J is TRBJ2-1; no clear D gene. Germline lookup yields CDR1 DFQATT and CDR2 SNEGSKA (reference sequence). V lost 4 bases and J lost 4, with 17 bases in between. The CDR3 runs 15 residues. The CDR3 is CSATPAGRSYNEQFF. CDR3 nucleotides: TGCAGTGCTACCCCTGCTGGACGGTCTTACAATGAGCAGTTCTTC.

A few counts support this clonotype. The chain has TRBV5-4 and TRBJ2-3; either TRBD1 or TRBD2 may supply D (6 bases each). CDR3 size: 16 residues. Germline V gene sequence: CDR1 SGHNT, CDR2 YYREEE (reference sequence). Trimming cost V 0 bases and J 5 bases, with 16 bases left between them. The CDR3 sequence: CASSLGVWGAGDTQYF. Here the CDR3 DNA reads TGTGCCAGCAGCTTGGGAGTGTGGGGGGCGGGAGATACGCAGTATTTT.

This clonotype was detected a few times. The V and J genes are TRBV2 and TRBJ1-5, with 9 bases fitting TRBD1. The germline V gene has CDR1 SNHLY and CDR2 FYNNEI. V shed 3 bases, J shed 2 bases, and the junction held 11 bases outside the gene matches. This CDR3 is 18 amino acids long. CDR3 coding DNA: TGTGCCAGCAGTGACTTTCGATGGGGACAGGGCGGCAATCAGCCCCAGCATTTT. Protein: CASSDFRWGQGGNQPQHF.

This chain links TRBV23-1 with TRBJ2-4; a possible D gene is TRBD2 (7 bases). TRBV23-1 is classed as an ORF, of uncertain function. V was pared by 2 bases and J by 12 bases, with 26 bases between. There are 17 residues in the CDR3. The CDR3 spells CASSQKGMRTGGSAQYF. DNA for the CDR3: TGCGCCAGCAGTCAAAAAGGAATGAGGACGGGGGGCTCAGCTCAGTACTTC.

The rearrangement links TRBV20-1 to TRBJ1-3, with a tentative D call TRBD1 (6 bases). Trimming left V 3 bases short and J 2 bases short, with 11 bases between. Germline lookup yields CDR1 DFQATT and CDR2 SNEGSKA (reference sequence). The CDR3 runs to 14 residues. Here the CDR3 reads CSARPRGAGNTIYF. The DNA of the CDR3 is TGCAGTGCTAGGCCCAGGGGAGCTGGAAACACCATATATTTT.

This clonotype has more than one count but fewer than ten. CDR3 sequence reads: CASSVTAGTAQETQYF. The CDR3 bases are TGTGCCAGTAGTGTCACCGCCGGGACAGCTCAAGAGACCCAGTACTTC. The rearrangement uses TRBV19 and TRBJ2-5; 7 nucleotides match TRBD1. The trim removed 5 bases at V and 2 bases at J, leaving 11 bases unmatched. This CDR3 region has 16 residues. Germline V gives CDR1 LNHDA, CDR2 SQIVND (reference sequence).

This clonotype came up many times. The rearrangement joins TRBV7-2 to TRBJ1-5, with a weak D call TRBD1 (5 bases). V was cut by 2 bases and J by 4 bases, with 15 bases left in between. Germline V gene data show CDR1 as SGHTA and CDR2 as FQGNSA. This CDR3 is built from 16 residues. The CDR3 coding sequence is TGTGCCAGCAGCTTATTCGACCGGGGGATGAATCAGCCCCAGCATTTT. Its translation: CASSLFDRGMNQPQHF.

A few counts support this clonotype. This chain links TRBV5-5 with TRBJ2-2; 7 bases are a match to TRBD1. Germline trimming cut 6 bases from V and 2 bases from J; bases unmatched to any gene: 13. CDR1 SGHKS and CDR2 YYEKEE come from the germline V gene (reference sequence). This CDR3 has 17 amino acids. CDR3 in amino acids: CASIQDLDRVNTGELFF. The CDR3 nucleotides are TGTGCCAGCATCCAGGACTTAGACAGGGTTAACACCGGGGAGCTGTTTTTT.

This chain links TRBV20-1 with TRBJ1-5, with 8 positions matching TRBD1. CDR3 length: 12 residues. Trimming took 6 bases from V and 6 from J; bases not matched to a gene: 4. Germline V CDR1 and CDR2: DFQATT, SNEGSKA (reference sequence). Written as DNA, the CDR3 is TGCAGTGCCAGGACAGGGAGTCAGCCCCAGCATTTT. It encodes CSARTGSQPQHF.

The chain combines TRBV7-9 with TRBJ1-4, with D unclear. Germline V lookup: CDR1 SEHNR, CDR2 FQNEAQ (reference sequence). This CDR3 has 15 amino acids. Deletions cut 3 bases from V and 0 bases from J, with 8 bases between. The CDR3 here is CASSFRGTTNEKLFF. The CDR3 coding sequence is TGTGCCAGCAGCTTCCGAGGGACAACTAATGAAAAACTGTTTTTT.

This clonotype came up many times. V usage is TRBV20-1 and J usage is TRBJ2-7, with D perhaps matching TRBD1 or TRBD2 (5 bases each). The CDR3 contains 14 residues. The ends were cut back, 1 base at V and 6 bases at J, with 16 bases in the middle. Germline values: CDR1 DFQATT, CDR2 SNEGSKA (reference sequence). CDR3 in DNA: TGCAGTGCTAGAGGTGGGGCGGACTCCGGCGAGCAGTACTTC. It specifies CSARGGADSGEQYF.

The table lists this clonotype with a few counts. V gene TRBV5-1 combines with J gene TRBJ2-3; the D gene is possibly TRBD2 (5 bases). V was clipped by 4 bases and J by 6 bases, with 18 bases between them. The length of the CDR3 is 15 residues. CDR1 SGHRS and CDR2 YFSETQ come from the germline V gene. The CDR3 DNA sequence: TGCGCCAGCAGCCCAGCGGTAGGAACTTTGGATACGCAGTATTTT. As protein: CASSPAVGTLDTQYF.

This clonotype has ten or more counts. This rearrangement joins TRBV5-6 to TRBJ1-4, with D maybe TRBD1 (5 bases). CDR3 length: 15 amino acids. Germline V gene data show CDR1 as SGHDT and CDR2 as YYEEEE. V was clipped by 2 bases and J by 6 bases, with 14 bases between them. CDR3 loop: CASSFSGTDHEKLFF. DNA for the CDR3: TGTGCCAGCAGCTTCTCCGGGACTGACCATGAAAAACTGTTTTTT.

The table lists this clonotype with many counts. This rearrangement joins TRBV6-5 to TRBJ2-3; 9 bases line up with TRBD1. The V gene end was trimmed by 5 bases and the J gene end by 0 bases; junction bases not matched to a gene: 3. The length of the CDR3 is 15 residues. Germline values: CDR1 MNHEY, CDR2 SVGAGI. The CDR3 protein is CASSGGQGSTDTQYF. For the CDR3, the DNA is TGTGCCAGCAGTGGGGGACAGGGCAGCACAGATACGCAGTATTTT.

This clonotype was recorded at least ten times. The chain is built from TRBV7-8 and TRBJ1-1; D is unclear. V was clipped by 4 bases and J by 1 base, with 22 bases between them. The CDR3 totals 18 residues. Germline V CDR1 and CDR2: SGHVS, FQNEAQ. The CDR3 DNA reads TGTGCCAGCAGCTCCTTCCATAGAAACCGGGCCTCGAACACTGAAGCTTTCTTT. This translates into CASSSFHRNRASNTEAFF.

This clonotype appeared a few times. This chain joins TRBV20-1 and TRBJ1-2; TRBD1 agrees at 8 bases. Germline loops: CDR1 DFQATT, CDR2 SNEGSKA (reference sequence). V lost 4 bases, J lost 1 base, and 5 bases stayed unmatched. The CDR3 spans 14 residues. The CDR3 loop is CSATGTGFNYGYTF. The CDR3 DNA reads as TGCAGTGCTACCGGGACAGGATTTAACTATGGCTACACCTTC.

This clonotype was recorded at least ten times. This rearrangement joins TRBV27 to TRBJ2-7; 7 bases fit TRBD1. Germline loops: CDR1 MNHEY, CDR2 SMNVEV (reference sequence). The V segment lost 6 bases and the J segment 3 bases; nucleotides outside the gene matches: 5. The CDR3 has 13 residues. In DNA, the CDR3 is TGTGCCAGCAGACAGGGGCTCAACTACGAGCAGTACTTC. As protein: CASRQGLNYEQYF.

This clonotype was seen repeatedly, ten times or more. The rearrangement joins TRBV6-1 to TRBJ2-3, with D possibly TRBD2 on 5 matching bases. The CDR3 has 19 amino acids. Germline V gives CDR1 MNHNS, CDR2 SASEGT. V lost 0 bases, J lost 3 bases, and 22 bases lay in between. The CDR3 is CASSEAHVILAPWTDTQYF. For the CDR3, the DNA is TGTGCCAGCAGTGAAGCGCACGTGATCCTAGCCCCATGGACAGATACGCAGTATTTT.

This clonotype was counted only a few times. The V call is TRBV12-3 or TRBV12-4, the J call TRBJ1-2; no clear D gene. CDR3 length: 15 amino acids. Deletions cut 3 bases from V and 2 bases from J, with 13 bases between. The CDR3 here is CASSLAALINYGYTF. In DNA, the CDR3 is TGTGCCAGCAGTTTGGCGGCTTTAATAAACTATGGCTACACCTTC.

This clonotype was recorded many times. V and J are TRBV7-8 and TRBJ2-5; D gene ambiguous. Germline V gives CDR1 SGHVS, CDR2 FQNEAQ. Trimming stripped 1 base from V and 1 base from J, with 4 bases between. This CDR3 region has 13 residues. The CDR3 nucleotides are TGTGCCAGCAGCTTAGAAGCCCAAGAGACCCAGTACTTC. Protein product: CASSLEAQETQYF.

The rearrangement links TRBV28 to TRBJ1-4; tentative D call: TRBD1 (5 bases). The CDR3 has 15 amino acids. Germline CDR1 is MDHEN and CDR2 is SYDVKM. Deletions cut 5 bases from V and 8 bases from J, with 18 bases between. Here the CDR3 reads CASSPPEGRDEKLFF. In DNA, the CDR3 is TGTGCCAGCAGTCCCCCCGAGGGGCGGGACGAAAAACTGTTTTTT.

This clonotype was seen more than once but under ten times. This rearrangement joins TRBV5-1 to TRBJ2-2; D perhaps matches TRBD2 (5 bases). CDR3 size: 15 residues. Germline assignment: CDR1 SGHRS and CDR2 YFSETQ. Trimming took 4 bases from V and 0 from J, leaving 10 bases between them. The CDR3 loop reads CASSRRGSNTGELFF. CDR3 sequence (DNA): TGCGCCAGCAGCCGTCGGGGATCGAACACCGGGGAGCTGTTTTTT.

The rearrangement uses TRBV28 and TRBJ1-2; TRBD1 aligns across 7 bases. This CDR3 region has 12 residues. V dropped 6 bases and J dropped 7; count of bases not matched to a gene: 5. Germline-derived CDR1 and CDR2 are MDHEN and SYDVKM. DNA of the CDR3: TGTGCCAGCAGCACGCAGGGGGGTGGCTACACCTTC. Translation: CASSTQGGGYTF.

This clonotype was counted many times. The chain employs TRBV7-8 and TRBJ2-2; 8 nucleotides line up with TRBD2. V was clipped by 2 bases and J by 7 bases; unmatched bases: 6. This CDR3 contains 15 residues. Germline V CDR1 and CDR2: SGHVS, FQNEAQ. CDR3 in amino acids: CASSLNRGGVGELFF. The CDR3 nucleotides are TGTGCCAGCAGCTTAAATCGGGGGGGCGTCGGGGAGCTGTTTTTT.

This clonotype was detected a few times. The genes are TRBV6-6 and TRBJ2-5, with TRBD2 matching over 7 bases. V shed 0 bases, J shed 7 bases, and the junction held 5 bases outside the gene matches. The length of the CDR3 is 14 residues. Germline loops: CDR1 MNHNY, CDR2 SVGAGI (reference sequence). CDR3 DNA: TGTGCCAGCAGTTACTCCGGACTAGGAGGGACCCAGTACTTC. Translation: CASSYSGLGGTQYF.

Many counts were recorded for this clonotype. The CDR3 sequence: CASSLEWGNEQFF. The CDR3 region has the DNA TGTGCCAGCAGCTTAGAATGGGGTAATGAGCAGTTCTTC. This chain connects TRBV7-2 to TRBJ2-1; D gene uncertain. Germline CDR1 SGHTA, CDR2 FQGNSA. Between the trimmed V and J ends, which lost 1 base and 7 bases, there was a span of 8 bases. The CDR3 length is 13 residues.

The rearrangement links TRBV13 to TRBJ2-5; 9 bases line up with TRBD1. Losses at the gene ends were 5 bases for V and 0 bases for J; bases not matched to a gene: 7. The germline V gene encodes CDR1 PRHDT and CDR2 FYEKMQ (reference sequence). The CDR3 is 16 residues long. The CDR3 DNA is TGTGCCAGCAGCCACCGGACAGGGGTGGACCAAGAGACCCAGTACTTC. Translation: CASSHRTGVDQETQYF.